This T cell receptor beta chain is from a study of identical twins. A remark on this clonotype: The antigen is undetermined.

The CDR3 has 19 residues. The V end was cut by 3 bases, the J end by 0 bases, with 18 bases between. One entry per CDR3 protein, called by TCRdb with MiXCR from the 5' RACE reads. This table has around 960,000 distinct CDR3 sequences, around 12% appearing once. Study findings and constraints: Twin pairs' shared out-of-frame alpha sequences were enriched in low generation probability.

These data also featured in a second study, about yellow fever vaccine responses in identical twins.

The chain is built from TRBV12-3 or TRBV12-4 and TRBJ2-6, with D perhaps TRBD1 or TRBD2 (6 bases each). The TCR sequence derives from a woman aged 18-29 years in good health. Sequenced input: PBMCs. Here the CDR3 reads CASSFWGAGPNSGANVLTF. The CDR3 DNA sequence: TGTGCCAGCAGTTTTTGGGGGGCTGGTCCCAACTCTGGGGCCAACGTCCTGACTTTC.